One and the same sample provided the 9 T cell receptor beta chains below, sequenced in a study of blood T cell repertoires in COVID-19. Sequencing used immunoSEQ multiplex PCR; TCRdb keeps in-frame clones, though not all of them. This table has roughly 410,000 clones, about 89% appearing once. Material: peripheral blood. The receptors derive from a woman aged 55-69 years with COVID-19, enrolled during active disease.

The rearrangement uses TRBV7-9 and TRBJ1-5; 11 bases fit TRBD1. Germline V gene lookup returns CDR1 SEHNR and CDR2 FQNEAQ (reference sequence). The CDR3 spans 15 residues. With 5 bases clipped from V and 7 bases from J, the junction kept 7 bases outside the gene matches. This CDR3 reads CASSRTGGARQPQHF. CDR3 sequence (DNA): TGTGCCAGCAGCCGGACAGGGGGCGCGAGGCAGCCCCAGCATTTT.

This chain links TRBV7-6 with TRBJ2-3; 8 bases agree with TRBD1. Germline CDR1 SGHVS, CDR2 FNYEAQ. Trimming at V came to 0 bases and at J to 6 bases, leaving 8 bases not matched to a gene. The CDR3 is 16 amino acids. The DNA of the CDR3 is TGTGCCAGCAGCTTAGCGCTCACCCGGGACAGGGATACGCAGTATTTT. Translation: CASSLALTRDRDTQYF. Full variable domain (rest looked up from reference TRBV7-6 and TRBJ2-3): GAGVSQSPRYKVTKRGQDVALRCDPISGHVSLYWYRQALGQGPEFLTYFNYEAQQDKSGLPNDRFSAERPEGSISTLTIQRTEQRDSAMYRCASSLALTRDRDTQYFGPGTRLTVL.

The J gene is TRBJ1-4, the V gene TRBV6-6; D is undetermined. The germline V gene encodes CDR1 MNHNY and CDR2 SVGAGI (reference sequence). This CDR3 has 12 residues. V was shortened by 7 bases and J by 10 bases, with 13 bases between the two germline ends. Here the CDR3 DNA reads TGTGCCAGCAAACCCCCCTCCGGAAAACTGTTTTTT. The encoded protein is CASKPPSGKLFF.

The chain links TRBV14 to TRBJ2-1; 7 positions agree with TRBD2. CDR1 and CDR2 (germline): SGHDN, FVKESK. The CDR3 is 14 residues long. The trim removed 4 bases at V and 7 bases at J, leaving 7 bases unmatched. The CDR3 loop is CASSPLAGENEQFF. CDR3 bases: TGTGCCAGCAGCCCACTCGCGGGGGAGAATGAGCAGTTCTTC.

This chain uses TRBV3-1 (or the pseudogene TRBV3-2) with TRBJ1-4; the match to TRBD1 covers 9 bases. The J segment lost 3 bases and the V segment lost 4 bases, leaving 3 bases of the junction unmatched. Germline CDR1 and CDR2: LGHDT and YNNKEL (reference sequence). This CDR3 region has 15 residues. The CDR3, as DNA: TGTGCCAGCAGCCCCGGGACAGGGCCTAATGAAAAACTGTTTTTT. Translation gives CASSPGTGPNEKLFF.

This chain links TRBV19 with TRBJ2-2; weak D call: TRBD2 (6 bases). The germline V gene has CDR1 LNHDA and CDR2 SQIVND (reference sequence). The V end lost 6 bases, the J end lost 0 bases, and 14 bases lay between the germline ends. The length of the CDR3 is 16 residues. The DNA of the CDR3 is TGTGCCAGTAGAAACCCGGGACTGCCGAACACCGGGGAGCTGTTTTTT. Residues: CASRNPGLPNTGELFF.

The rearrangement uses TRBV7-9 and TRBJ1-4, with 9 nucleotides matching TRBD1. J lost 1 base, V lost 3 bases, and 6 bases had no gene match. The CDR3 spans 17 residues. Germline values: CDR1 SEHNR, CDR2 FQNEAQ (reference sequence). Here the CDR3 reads CASSFGTGFLTNEKLFF. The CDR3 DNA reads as TGTGCCAGCAGCTTCGGGACAGGGTTTTTAACTAATGAAAAACTGTTTTTT.

The CDR3 sequence: CASSQVSEKLFF. The CDR3 nucleotides are TGCGCCAGCAGCCAAGTTAGTGAAAAACTGTTTTTT. The V call is TRBV4-1, the J call TRBJ1-4, with D unresolved. Trimming removed 1 base at V and 7 bases at J, with 4 bases between. The CDR3 loop spans 12 amino acids. Germline lookup yields CDR1 MGHRA and CDR2 YSYEKL.

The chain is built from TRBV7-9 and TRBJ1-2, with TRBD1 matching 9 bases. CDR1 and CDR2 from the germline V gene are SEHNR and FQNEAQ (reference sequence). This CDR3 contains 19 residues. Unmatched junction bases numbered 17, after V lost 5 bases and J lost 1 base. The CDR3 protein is CASSPQRTGEFSRNYGYTF. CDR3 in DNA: TGTGCCAGCAGCCCCCAGCGGACAGGGGAGTTTTCCCGTAACTATGGCTACACCTTC. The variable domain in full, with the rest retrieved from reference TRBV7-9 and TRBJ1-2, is DTGVSQNPRHKITKRGQNVTFRCDPISEHNRLYWYRQTLGQGPEFLTYFQNEAQLEKSRLLSDRFSAERPKGSFSTLEIQRTEQGDSAMYLCASSPQRTGEFSRNYGYTFGSGTRLTVV.